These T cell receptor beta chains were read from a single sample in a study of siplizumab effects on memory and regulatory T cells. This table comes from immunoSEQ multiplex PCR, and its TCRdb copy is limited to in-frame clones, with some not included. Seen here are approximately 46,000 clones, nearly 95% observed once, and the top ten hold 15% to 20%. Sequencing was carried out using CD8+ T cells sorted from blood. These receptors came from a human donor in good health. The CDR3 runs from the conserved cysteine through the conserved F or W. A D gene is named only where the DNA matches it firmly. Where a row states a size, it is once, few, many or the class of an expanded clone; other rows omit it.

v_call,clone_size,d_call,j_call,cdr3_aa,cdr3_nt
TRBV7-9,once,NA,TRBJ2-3,CASSLVRAMDTQYF,TGTGCCAGCAGCTTAGTCAGGGCGATGGATACGCAGTATTTT
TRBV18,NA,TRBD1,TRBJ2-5,CASSWDSQETQYF,TGTGCCAGCTCCTGGGACAGTCAAGAGACCCAGTACTTC
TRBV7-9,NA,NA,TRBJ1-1,CASSRMNTEAFF,TGTGCCAGCAGCCGAATGAACACTGAAGCTTTCTTT
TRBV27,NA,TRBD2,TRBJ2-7,CASAPDSELVSLETRGEQYF,TGTGCCAGCGCCCCCGATTCGGAACTAGTATCTCTAGAAACGCGGGGGGAGCAGTACTTC
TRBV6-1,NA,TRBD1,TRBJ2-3,CASRDRGETDTQYF,TGTGCCAGCAGGGACAGGGGGGAAACAGATACGCAGTATTTT
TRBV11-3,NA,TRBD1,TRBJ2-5,CASSSSRDRKETQYF,TGTGCCAGCAGCTCTTCCCGGGACAGAAAAGAGACCCAGTACTTC
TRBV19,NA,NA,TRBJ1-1,CATSNRPTEAFF,TGTGCCACCTCTAACAGGCCCACTGAAGCTTTCTTT
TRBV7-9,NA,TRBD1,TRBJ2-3,CASSHRDSSTDTQYF,TGTGCCAGCAGTCACCGGGACAGTAGTACAGATACGCAGTATTTT
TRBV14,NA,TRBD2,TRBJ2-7,CASSLGLVYEQYF,TGTGCCAGCAGCCTGGGACTAGTCTACGAGCAGTACTTC
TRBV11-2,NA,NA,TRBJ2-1,CASSSPQGAEQFF,TGTGCCAGCAGCTCCCCCCAGGGTGCAGAGCAGTTCTTC
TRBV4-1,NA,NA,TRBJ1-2,CASSQDSGRMGYTF,TGCGCCAGCAGCCAAGACAGCGGGAGGATGGGCTACACCTTC
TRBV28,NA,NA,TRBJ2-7,CASSSPLPRRTYEQYF,TGTGCCAGCAGTTCTCCCCTCCCTCGACGGACCTACGAGCAGTACTTC
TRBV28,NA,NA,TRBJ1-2,CASTGFDRGYTF,TGTGCCAGCACAGGGTTTGATCGAGGCTACACCTTC
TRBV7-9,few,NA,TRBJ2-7,CASSFTYEQYF,TGTGCCAGCAGCTTTACGTACGAGCAGTACTTC
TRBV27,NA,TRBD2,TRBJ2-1,CASSYGLANDEQFF,TGTGCCAGCAGTTACGGACTAGCGAACGATGAGCAGTTCTTC
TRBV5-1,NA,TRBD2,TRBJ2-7,CASSLTSGSSYEQYF,TGCGCCAGCAGCCTGACTAGCGGGAGCTCCTACGAGCAGTACTTC
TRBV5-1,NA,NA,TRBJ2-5,CASSLVGSLQETQYF,TGCGCCAGCAGCTTGGTCGGGTCCCTCCAAGAGACCCAGTACTTC
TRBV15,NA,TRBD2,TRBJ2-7,CATSRELSGASYEQYF,TGTGCCACCAGCAGAGAATTGAGCGGGGCTTCCTACGAGCAGTACTTC
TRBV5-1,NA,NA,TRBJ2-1,CASSQSYNEQFF,TGCGCCAGCAGTCAATCCTACAATGAGCAGTTCTTC
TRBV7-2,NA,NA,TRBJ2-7,CASSIPGLKYEQYF,TGTGCCAGCAGCATTCCGGGACTTAAGTACGAGCAGTACTTC
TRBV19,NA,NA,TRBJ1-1,CASSMGGIGNTEAFF,TGTGCCAGTAGTATGGGCGGAATCGGGAACACTGAAGCTTTCTTT
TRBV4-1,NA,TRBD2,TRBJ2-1,CASSPTASGRAYNEQFF,TGCGCCAGCAGCCCGACCGCTAGCGGGAGGGCCTACAATGAGCAGTTCTTC